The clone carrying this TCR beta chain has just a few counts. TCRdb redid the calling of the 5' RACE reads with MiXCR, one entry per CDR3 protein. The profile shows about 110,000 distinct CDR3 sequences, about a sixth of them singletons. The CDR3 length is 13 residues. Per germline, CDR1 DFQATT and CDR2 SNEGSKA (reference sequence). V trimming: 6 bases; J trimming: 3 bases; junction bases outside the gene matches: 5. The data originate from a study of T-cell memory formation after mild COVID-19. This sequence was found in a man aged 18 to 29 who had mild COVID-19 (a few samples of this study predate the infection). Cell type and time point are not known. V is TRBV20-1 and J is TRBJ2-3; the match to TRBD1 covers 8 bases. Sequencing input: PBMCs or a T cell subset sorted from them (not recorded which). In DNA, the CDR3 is TGCAGTGCGTCCGACAGGGGAACAGATACGCAGTATTTT. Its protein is CSASDRGTDTQYF.